Each of the 9 T cell receptor beta chains below was sequenced from the same sample in a study of T-cell reconstitution after alpha-beta-depleted transplantation in children. Using unique molecular identifiers, the investigators prepared the TCRbeta library. TCRdb re-called the PCR reads with MiXCR, one entry per CDR3 protein. The table has approximately 150,000 distinct CDR3 sequences, around 9% seen once. This sample comprised PBMCs, mostly from graft donor cells, obtained 180 days after TCRalphabeta/CD19-depleted stem cell transplant. The origin of the receptors is a female patient between 2 and 15 years old who had a stem cell transplant for congenital amegakaryocytic thrombocytopenia, so the T cells may come from the graft donor.

A few counts support this clonotype. The chain has TRBV20-1 and TRBJ2-7; tentative D call: TRBD1 (5 bases). CDR3 size: 14 residues. V gave up 0 bases and J gave up 3 bases, with 12 bases separating them. From germline, CDR1 is DFQATT and CDR2 SNEGSKA (reference sequence). The CDR3 DNA reads TGCAGTGCTAGAGATAGGGGCCAGGACTACGAGCAGTACTTC. This translates into CSARDRGQDYEQYF.

At least ten counts were recorded for this clonotype. This chain links TRBV7-8 with TRBJ2-2; D possibly corresponds to TRBD2 (5 bases). Germline V gene lookup returns CDR1 SGHVS and CDR2 FQNEAQ. Deletions cut 5 bases from V and 1 base from J, with 14 bases between. The CDR3 spans 16 residues. The CDR3 sequence is CASSRLASLNTGELFF. CDR3 bases: TGTGCCAGCAGCCGGTTGGCTAGCCTGAACACCGGGGAGCTGTTTTTT.

This clonotype was observed many times. This chain joins TRBV5-1 and TRBJ2-5; 7 bases align to TRBD1. The CDR3 is made up of 14 amino acids. Germline CDR1 reads SGHRS; CDR2 reads YFSETQ. V lost 4 bases and J lost 1; bases outside the gene matches: 4. The CDR3 coding sequence is TGCGCCAGCAGCCGTTACAGGGGCCAAGAGACCCAGTACTTC. It translates to CASSRYRGQETQYF.

This clonotype was picked up many times. The chain joins TRBV4-2 to TRBJ2-1; D is unresolved. The CDR3 covers 13 residues. Germline values: CDR1 LGHNA, CDR2 YNFKEQ. The V end lost 2 bases, the J end lost 6 bases, and 8 bases lay between the germline ends. In DNA, the CDR3 is TGTGCCAGCAGCCAAAGCTCTACCAATGAGCAGTTCTTC. This translates into CASSQSSTNEQFF.

In this sample, this clonotype turned up many times. This sequence joins TRBV28 and TRBJ2-3, with D unclear. V was pared by 7 bases and J by 2 bases, with 10 bases between. Germline V gene lookup returns CDR1 MDHEN and CDR2 SYDVKM. The CDR3 sequence is 13 residues long. DNA of the CDR3: TGTGCCAGCATACGAGGAGACACAGATACGCAGTATTTT. Residues: CASIRGDTDTQYF.

The chain has TRBV30 and TRBJ1-4, with D perhaps matching TRBD1 (5 bases). This CDR3 contains 17 residues. Germline lookup yields CDR1 GTSNPN and CDR2 SVGIG (reference sequence). V lost 3 bases, J lost 5 bases, and 22 bases lay in between. The CDR3 region is CAWRSRLAFGTNEKLFF. DNA for the CDR3: TGTGCCTGGAGATCCAGGCTGGCTTTTGGGACGAATGAAAAACTGTTTTTT.

This clonotype was counted between two and nine times. This CDR3 is CASSLGSGDNTGELFF. The CDR3 DNA sequence: TGTGCCAGCAGCCTAGGTAGCGGGGATAACACCGGGGAGCTGTTTTTT. The J gene is TRBJ2-2, the V gene TRBV11-2, with 8 bases that match TRBD2. Germline trimming cut 5 bases from V and 2 bases from J; bases unmatched to any gene: 7. Germline CDR1 is SGHAT and CDR2 is FQNNGV. CDR3 length: 16 amino acids.

This clonotype was recorded at least ten times. This chain links TRBV10-3 with TRBJ2-2; D possibly corresponds to TRBD2 (6 bases). The CDR3 runs to 19 residues. The V end lost 2 bases, the J end lost 1 base, and 20 bases lay between the germline ends. Germline CDR1 reads ENHRY; CDR2 reads SYGVKD. The chain's CDR3 is CAISEHRTGDFGNTGELFF. The CDR3 DNA reads as TGTGCCATCAGTGAGCATAGGACGGGGGACTTCGGGAACACCGGGGAGCTGTTTTTT.

This clonotype was counted a single time. This could be a read error, since a much larger clone is one nucleotide away. V usage is TRBV29-1 and J usage is TRBJ2-1, with D hard to call. The CDR3 length is 11 residues. Per the germline V gene, CDR1 is SQVTM and CDR2 is ANQGSEA. CDR3 protein: CSGLVNNEQSF. Here the CDR3 DNA reads TGCAGCGGGCTCGTGAACAATGAGCAGTCCTTC.